The following is a T cell receptor (beta chain) sequence with its context. Its specific antigen is unknown. No quality values exist for individual bases; no much larger clone is one base distant. The data were taken from a study of T cell changes during pregnancy in multiple sclerosis (dated by TCRdb to about 2019). Broadly, across the study: The study examined how the T cell repertoire changed over the course of pregnancy in women with multiple sclerosis.

Libraries were built with the immunoSEQ multiplex PCR assay. In TCRdb, the immuneACCESS table is reduced to in-frame sequences with V and J assigned. These tables do not hold every clone; where another copy was compared, an unresolved V gene accounts for under half, and the others remain unexplained. This sample lists 30,000 to 45,000 clones; around 91% were detected once. Approximately 0.44% of the sample belongs to the ten largest clones. Via the germline V gene (reference sequence), CDR1 is SEHNR and CDR2 FQNEAQ. The CDR3 goes from the cysteine to the phenylalanine over 16 residues. The only DNA kept is the CDR3, 48 bases in frame from the first base. The junction shows trimming of 5 bases on V and 5 bases on J, plus 22 bases between the germline ends.

The sequencing used CD4+ T cells from peripheral blood mononuclear cells, collected in the second trimester of pregnancy. The sequence is built from TRBV7-9 and TRBJ2-7, with the D segment identity uncertain. The sequence was obtained from a female donor in good health, enrolled as a control in a pregnancy study. The sequenced DNA: TGTGCCAGCAGCCCCGCCGGCAGGCTACTTCCGGACGAGCAGTACTTC. This codes for CASSPAGRLLPDEQYF.